This is a list of T cell receptor beta chains from one sample in a study of shared clonotypes between healthy human individuals. Measured with immunoSEQ multiplex PCR; TCRdb has only the in-frame clones, and not every one. The sample consists of hundreds of thousands of clones, approximately 96% of them appearing once. The sample consisted of naive CD8+ T cells sorted from blood. All receptors derive from a woman aged 25 to 39 in good health. CDR3s include the opening cysteine and the closing phenylalanine or tryptophan. Each record gives: V gene, J gene, CDR3 protein.

>TRBV28|TRBJ2-1
CASEVRGYNEQFF
>TRBV19|TRBJ2-5
CASSIRDVGETQYF
>TRBV27|TRBJ2-7
CASTTRTGSHEQYF
>TRBV28|TRBJ1-4
CASRETGGAREKLFF
>TRBV10-3|TRBJ2-7
CAISESGQGTYEQYF
>TRBV5-1|TRBJ1-6
CASSPGGSSYNSPLHF
>TRBV28|TRBJ1-5
CASRNSYSNQPQHF
>TRBV6-6|TRBJ2-7
CASSNLDRSREQYF
>TRBV19|TRBJ2-2
CASSLLAGGYTGELFF
>TRBV11-1|TRBJ2-3
CASSFSGSREVGTQYF
>TRBV28|TRBJ2-3
CASSPNAGGATDTQYF
>TRBV13|TRBJ2-7
CASSLGLAVYEQYF
>TRBV27|TRBJ2-1
CASSLSGGYYNEQFF
>TRBV28|TRBJ2-3
CASRPLAGFREYF
>TRBV27|TRBJ2-5
CASSQDSFQETQYF
>TRBV15|TRBJ2-1
CATSRVLAGDNEQFF
>TRBV27|TRBJ2-3
CASSLLLAGGSDTQYF
>TRBV6-5|TRBJ1-6
CASSYTYRGSDSPLHF
>TRBV30|TRBJ2-7
CAWSPVSYEQYF
>TRBV7-9|TRBJ2-7
CASSHSDRQPYEQYF
>TRBV4-3|TRBJ2-7
CASSRDPEQYF
>TRBV2|TRBJ2-5
CASSMYRGLGETQYF
>TRBV6-5|TRBJ2-7
CASSYGSFEQYF
>TRBV29-1|TRBJ2-1
CSVDGGRTYNEQFF
>TRBV5-4|TRBJ1-4
CASSFQGANEKLFF
>TRBV28|TRBJ2-3
CASSYGITYTDTQYF
>TRBV4-1|TRBJ1-1
CASSQDPGGRNTEAFF
>TRBV13|TRBJ2-7
CASSLTPDDEQYF
>TRBV19|TRBJ2-5
CASSIVPKWGDEETQYF
>TRBV2|TRBJ2-7
CAGGFDEQYF
>TRBV11-2|TRBJ2-7
CASSLIRLSYEQYF
>TRBV6-6|TRBJ2-2
CASRSGTGELFF
>TRBV7-9|TRBJ2-7
CASSFRDSYEQYF
>TRBV7-8|TRBJ1-3
CASSLELILSGNTIYF
>TRBV27|TRBJ2-7
CASSFTGGTYEQYF
>TRBV6-1|TRBJ2-2
CASSDRRGTVSYTGELFF
>TRBV5-1|TRBJ2-7
CASSLGRTGEISEQYF
>TRBV20-1|TRBJ2-7
CSAITRGVQYF
>TRBV4-1|TRBJ2-1
CASSQDPRGEGVSNEQFF
>TRBV16|TRBJ2-2
CASSQPDRDNTGELFF
>TRBV6-6|TRBJ1-1
CASTLPGNTEAFF
>TRBV5-6|TRBJ1-4
CASSLNPWEKLFF
>TRBV11-2|TRBJ2-3
CASSIQAGRTDTQYF
>TRBV5-5|TRBJ1-1
CASSHPGVTEAFF
>TRBV27|TRBJ2-1
CASSHSLYNEQFF